This entry features one T cell receptor (beta chain) sequence. The data derive from a study of blood T cell repertoires in COVID-19. The CDR3 extends over 15 amino acids. Trimming cost V 8 bases and J 3 bases, with 20 bases left between them. The V gene's germline CDR1 is SGHVS and CDR2 FQNEAQ. Sequenced by immunoSEQ multiplex PCR; TCRdb stores in-frame clones only, minus some. The repertoire consists of some 38,000 clones, with 80% to 90% occurring once and the leading ten covering less than 12%. Sequenced input: peripheral blood. The chain joins TRBV7-8 to TRBJ2-7; D call uncertain. The source is a man in his fifties or sixties in a cohort sampled during active COVID-19. The CDR3 reads CASSPAASVSYEQYF. The CDR3 DNA sequence: TGTGCCAGCTCGCCGGCGGCGAGCGTGAGCTACGAGCAGTACTTC.